This T cell receptor (beta chain) was sequenced for a study of blood T cell repertoires in COVID-19. Recovery among Cohort 3 donors was established by two negative PCRs, clearance, or symptom resolution. Methods used by the authors: Estimates of nucleated cell counts were drawn from the amplification of reference gene primers. The assay was immunoSEQ multiplex PCR, and TCRdb's table has in-frame clones only and misses some. V and J calls and clone size are as listed in that table; D and trimming were resolved from the DNA. The sample consists of 150,000 to 200,000 clones, about four fifths of them appearing once. Germline values: CDR1 SGHRS, CDR2 YFSETQ. V lost 0 bases, J lost 8 bases, and 5 bases lay in between. The CDR3 is 11 residues long.

The sequenced sample was PBMCs or T cells enriched from blood (not recorded which). This TCR was recovered from a woman in her sixties or seventies who had recovered from COVID-19. This sequence joins TRBV5-1 and TRBJ1-2; no clear D gene. CDR3 residues: CASSLGQGYTF. The CDR3 coding sequence is TGCGCCAGCAGCTTGGGGCAAGGCTACACCTTC. The full variable domain, with the rest looked up from reference TRBV5-1 and TRBJ1-2, is KAGVTQTPRYLIKTRGQQVTLSCSPISGHRSVSWYQQTPGQGLQFLFEYFSETQRNKGNFPGRFSGRQFSNSRSEMNVSTLELGDSALYLCASSLGQGYTFGSGTRLTVV.